The 10 T cell receptor beta chains presented below share a single source sample, sequenced in a study of blood T cell repertoires in COVID-19. The data were produced by immunoSEQ multiplex PCR, yet TCRdb's version contains in-frame clones alone and is incomplete. The sample has 100,000 to 150,000 clones, just over 85% seen once. Sequences were obtained from peripheral blood. The receptor set was obtained from a man in his forties with acute or convalescent COVID-19.

The chain is built from TRBV14 and TRBJ2-1, with 9 bases fitting TRBD2. Per germline, CDR1 SGHDN and CDR2 FVKESK. CDR3 length: 15 residues. J lost 6 bases, V lost 1 base, and 4 bases had no gene match. The CDR3 region has the DNA TGTGCCAGCAGCCAAGTAGCGGGAGCCGCCAATGAGCAGTTCTTC. It is translated as CASSQVAGAANEQFF.

The gene calls are TRBV5-6 and TRBJ2-6; the match to TRBD1 covers 10 bases. Germline CDR1 SGHDT, CDR2 YYEEEE. The length of the CDR3 is 17 residues. Trimming took 4 bases from V and 4 from J; bases not matched to a gene: 8. CDR3 in DNA: TGTGCCAGCAGCCCCCGACAGGGGGCAGGAGGGGCCAACGTCCTGACTTTC. Translating gives CASSPRQGAGGANVLTF.

The chain links TRBV19 to TRBJ1-5; D not certain. The CDR3 length is 13 residues. CDR1 LNHDA and CDR2 SQIVND come from the germline V gene (reference sequence). V gave up 11 bases and J gave up 5 bases, with 16 bases separating them. The CDR3 nucleotides are TGTGCCTCAAATCCCACGGGTTATCAGCCCCAGCATTTT. It encodes CASNPTGYQPQHF.

The chain carries TRBV13 and TRBJ2-7, with a tentative D call TRBD2 (6 bases). Looked up from germline, CDR1 is PRHDT and CDR2 is FYEKMQ (reference sequence). The CDR3 sequence is 14 residues long. V was pared by 0 bases and J by 6 bases, with 12 bases between. The CDR3 DNA follows: TGTGCCAGCAGCTTAGGCGAGTCGGGACTCGAGCAGTACTTC. This translates into CASSLGESGLEQYF. Variable domain in full (rest from reference TRBV13 and TRBJ2-7): AAGVIQSPRHLIKEKRETATLKCYPIPRHDTVYWYQQGPGQDPQFLISFYEKMQSDKGSIPDRFSAQQFSDYHSELNMSSLELGDSALYFCASSLGESGLEQYFGPGTRLTVT.

The rearrangement links TRBV5-4 to TRBJ1-1; D is possibly TRBD1 (6 bases). V lost 4 bases, J lost 5 bases, and 21 bases lay in between. Per the germline V gene, CDR1 is SGHNT and CDR2 is YYREEE (reference sequence). The CDR3 extends over 16 amino acids. CDR3 amino acids: CASSKDSSMGATEAFF. The CDR3 region has the DNA TGTGCCAGCAGCAAGGACTCTTCGATGGGGGCTACTGAAGCTTTCTTT. Full variable domain (outside the CDR3, taken from reference TRBV5-4 and TRBJ1-1): ETGVTQSPTHLIKTRGQQVTLRCSSQSGHNTVSWYQQALGQGPQFIFQYYREEENGRGNFPPRFSGLQFPNYSSELNVNALELDDSALYLCASSKDSSMGATEAFFGQGTRLTVV.

This rearrangement joins TRBV30 to TRBJ1-1; tentative D call: TRBD1 (5 bases). Germline lookup yields CDR1 GTSNPN and CDR2 SVGIG (reference sequence). The V end was cut by 5 bases, the J end by 1 base, with 8 bases between. The CDR3 extends over 12 amino acids. The DNA for the CDR3 is TGTGCCTGGGGACACCCGAACACTGAAGCTTTCTTT. The encoded protein is CAWGHPNTEAFF. Combining the CDR3 with reference TRBV30 and TRBJ1-1 gives the whole variable domain SQTIHQWPATLVQPVGSPLSLECTVEGTSNPNLYWYRQAAGRGLQLLFYSVGIGQISSEVPQNLSASRPQDRQFILSSKKLLLSDSGFYLCAWGHPNTEAFFGQGTRLTVV.

The V gene is TRBV5-8, the J gene TRBJ2-3; the match to TRBD1 covers 7 bases. Trimming took 0 bases from V and 4 from J; bases not matched to a gene: 5. The CDR3 extends over 15 amino acids. Looked up from germline, CDR1 is SGHTS and CDR2 is YDEGEE. The CDR3 coding sequence is TGTGCCAGCAGCTTGGAAGGGGGCAGGGCAGATACGCAGTATTTT. Residues: CASSLEGGRADTQYF.

The chain couples TRBV9 to TRBJ1-5; a possible D gene is TRBD1 (6 bases). The CDR3 runs 15 residues. Germline-derived CDR1 and CDR2 are SGDLS and YYNGEE. V gave up 4 bases and J gave up 0 bases, with 11 bases separating them. This chain's CDR3 is CASSPDSYSNQPQHF. The CDR3 nucleotides are TGTGCCAGCAGCCCGGACAGCTATAGCAATCAGCCCCAGCATTTT. The full variable domain, with the rest looked up from reference TRBV9 and TRBJ1-5, is DSGVTQTPKHLITATGQRVTLRCSPRSGDLSVYWYQQSLDQGLQFLIQYYNGEERAKGNILERFSAQQFPDLHSELNLSSLELGDSALYFCASSPDSYSNQPQHFGDGTRLSIL.

This clone was seen a single time. This chain links TRBV6-2 or TRBV6-3 with TRBJ1-5; 9 bases are shared with TRBD1. The CDR3 has 15 amino acids. J was trimmed by 0 bases and V by 4 bases; bases with no gene match: 1. Germline loops: CDR1 MNHEY, CDR2 SVGEGT. The CDR3 loop is CASSSTGGSNQPQHF. The CDR3 DNA sequence: TGTGCCAGCAGTTCGACAGGGGGTAGCAATCAGCCCCAGCATTTT.

This chain links TRBV19 with TRBJ2-1, with TRBD1 matching 9 bases. J was trimmed by 7 bases and V by 6 bases; bases with no gene match: 10. Looked up from germline, CDR1 is LNHDA and CDR2 is SQIVND (reference sequence). There are 15 residues in the CDR3. This CDR3 reads CASRTTGGEGNEQFF. CDR3 DNA sequence: TGTGCCAGTAGAACCACAGGGGGCGAAGGGAATGAGCAGTTCTTC.